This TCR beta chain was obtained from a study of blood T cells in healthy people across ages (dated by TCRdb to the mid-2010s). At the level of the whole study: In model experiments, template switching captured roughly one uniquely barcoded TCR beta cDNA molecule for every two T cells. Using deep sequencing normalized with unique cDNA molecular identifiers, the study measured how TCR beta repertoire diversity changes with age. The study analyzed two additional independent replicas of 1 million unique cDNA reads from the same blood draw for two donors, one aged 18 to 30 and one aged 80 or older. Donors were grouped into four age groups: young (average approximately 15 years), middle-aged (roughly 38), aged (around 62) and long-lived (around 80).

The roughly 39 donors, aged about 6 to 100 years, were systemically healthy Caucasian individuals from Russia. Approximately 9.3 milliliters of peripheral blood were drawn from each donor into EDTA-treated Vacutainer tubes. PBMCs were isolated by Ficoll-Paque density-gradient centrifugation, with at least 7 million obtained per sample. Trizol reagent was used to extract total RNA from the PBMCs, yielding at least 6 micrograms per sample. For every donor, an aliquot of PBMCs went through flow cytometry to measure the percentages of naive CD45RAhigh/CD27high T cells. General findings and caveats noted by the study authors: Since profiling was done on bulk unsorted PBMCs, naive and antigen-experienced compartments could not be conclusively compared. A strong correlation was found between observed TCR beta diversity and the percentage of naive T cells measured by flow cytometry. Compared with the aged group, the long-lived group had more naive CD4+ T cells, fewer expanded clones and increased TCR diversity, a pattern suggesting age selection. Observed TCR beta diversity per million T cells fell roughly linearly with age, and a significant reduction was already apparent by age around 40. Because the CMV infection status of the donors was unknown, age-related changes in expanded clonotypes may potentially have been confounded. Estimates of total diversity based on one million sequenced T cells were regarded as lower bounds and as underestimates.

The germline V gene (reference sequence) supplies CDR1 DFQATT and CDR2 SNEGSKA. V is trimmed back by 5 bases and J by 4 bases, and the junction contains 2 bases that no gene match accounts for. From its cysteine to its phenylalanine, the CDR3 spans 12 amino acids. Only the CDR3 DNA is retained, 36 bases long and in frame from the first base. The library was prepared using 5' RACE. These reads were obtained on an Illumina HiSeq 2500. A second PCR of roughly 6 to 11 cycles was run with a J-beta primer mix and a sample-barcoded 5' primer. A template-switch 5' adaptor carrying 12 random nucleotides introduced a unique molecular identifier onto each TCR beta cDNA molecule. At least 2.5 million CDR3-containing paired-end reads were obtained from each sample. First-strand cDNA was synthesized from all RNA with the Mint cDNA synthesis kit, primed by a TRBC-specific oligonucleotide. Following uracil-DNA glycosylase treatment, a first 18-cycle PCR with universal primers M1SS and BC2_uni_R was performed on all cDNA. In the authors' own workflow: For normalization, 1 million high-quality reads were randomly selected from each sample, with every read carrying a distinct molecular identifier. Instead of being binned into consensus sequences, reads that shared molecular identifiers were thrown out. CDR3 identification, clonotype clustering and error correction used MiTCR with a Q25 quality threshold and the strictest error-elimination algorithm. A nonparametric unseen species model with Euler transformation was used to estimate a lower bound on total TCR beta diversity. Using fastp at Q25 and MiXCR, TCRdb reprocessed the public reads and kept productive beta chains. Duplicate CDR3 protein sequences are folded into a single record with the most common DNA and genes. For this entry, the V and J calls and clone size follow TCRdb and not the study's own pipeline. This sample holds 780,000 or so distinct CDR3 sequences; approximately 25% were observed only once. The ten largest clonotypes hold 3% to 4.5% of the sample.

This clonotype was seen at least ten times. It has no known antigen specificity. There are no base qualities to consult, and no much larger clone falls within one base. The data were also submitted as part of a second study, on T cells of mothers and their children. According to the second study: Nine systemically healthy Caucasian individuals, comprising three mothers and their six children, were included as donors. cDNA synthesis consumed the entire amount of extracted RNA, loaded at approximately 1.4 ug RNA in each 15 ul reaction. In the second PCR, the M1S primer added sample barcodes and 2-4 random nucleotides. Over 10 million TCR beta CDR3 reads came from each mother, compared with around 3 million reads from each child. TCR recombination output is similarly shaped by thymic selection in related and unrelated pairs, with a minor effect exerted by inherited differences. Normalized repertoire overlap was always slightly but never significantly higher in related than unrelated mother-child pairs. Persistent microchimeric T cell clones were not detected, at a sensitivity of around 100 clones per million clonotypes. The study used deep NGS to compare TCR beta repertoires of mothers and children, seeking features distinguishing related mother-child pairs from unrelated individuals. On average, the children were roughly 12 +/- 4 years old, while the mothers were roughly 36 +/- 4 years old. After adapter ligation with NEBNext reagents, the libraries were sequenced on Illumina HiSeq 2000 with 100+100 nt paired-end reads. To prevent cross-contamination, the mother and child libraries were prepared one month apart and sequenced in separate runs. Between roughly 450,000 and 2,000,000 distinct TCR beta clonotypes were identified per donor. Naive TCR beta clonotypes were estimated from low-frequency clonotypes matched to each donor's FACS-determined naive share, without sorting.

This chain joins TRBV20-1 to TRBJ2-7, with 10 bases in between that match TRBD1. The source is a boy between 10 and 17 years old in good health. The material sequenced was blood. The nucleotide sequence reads TGCAGTGCTGCGGGACAGGGGTACGAGCAGTACTTC. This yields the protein CSAAGQGYEQYF.